The present entry profiles one T cell receptor beta chain with its context. The data derive from a study of blood T cell repertoires in COVID-19. Study context: Sample material is recorded as cDNA or gDNA derived from T cells, B-cell-depleted T cells, or PBMCs.

Patients from Seattle were sampled longitudinally, starting during active infection. In the original processing: It was from reference gene primer amplification that nucleated cell counts were estimated. Only in-frame clones appear in the TCRdb table, and some are missing; sequencing was by immunoSEQ multiplex PCR. V and J calls plus clone size are reproduced from that table; the DNA served to infer D and trimming. The sample holds tens of thousands of clones; 75% to 85% are singletons and the top ten take 8.5% to 10%. The V and J ends lost 2 bases and 3 bases respectively, with 8 bases between them. This CDR3 is 13 amino acids long. The germline CDR1 and CDR2 sequences are PRHDT and FYEKMQ (reference sequence).

The sequenced sample was peripheral blood. The origin of this receptor is a man between 50 and 59 years old with COVID-19, enrolled during active disease. This chain uses TRBV13 with TRBJ2-7; a weak D match, TRBD1 (6 bases). CDR3 sequence: CASSLRDNYEQYF. The DNA of the CDR3 is TGTGCCAGCAGCTTAAGGGACAACTACGAGCAGTACTTC.